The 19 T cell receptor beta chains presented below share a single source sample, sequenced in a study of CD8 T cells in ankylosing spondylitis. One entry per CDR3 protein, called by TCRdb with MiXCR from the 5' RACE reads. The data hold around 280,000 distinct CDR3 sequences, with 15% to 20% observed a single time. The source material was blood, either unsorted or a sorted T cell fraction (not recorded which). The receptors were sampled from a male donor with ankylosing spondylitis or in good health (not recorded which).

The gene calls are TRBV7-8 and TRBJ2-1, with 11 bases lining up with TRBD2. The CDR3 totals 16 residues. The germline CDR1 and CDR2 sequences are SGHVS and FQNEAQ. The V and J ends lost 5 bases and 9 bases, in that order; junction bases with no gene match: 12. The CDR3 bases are TGTGCCAGCAGCCCCCGAACTAGCGGGAGCCCAGTTGAGCAGTTCTTC. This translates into CASSPRTSGSPVEQFF.

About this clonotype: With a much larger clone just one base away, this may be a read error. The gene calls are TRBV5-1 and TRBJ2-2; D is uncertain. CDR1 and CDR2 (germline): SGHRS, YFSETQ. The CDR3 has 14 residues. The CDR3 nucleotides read TGCACCAGCAGCTTGGATCTGAACACCGGGGAGCTGTTTTTT. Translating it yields CTSSLDLNTGELFF.

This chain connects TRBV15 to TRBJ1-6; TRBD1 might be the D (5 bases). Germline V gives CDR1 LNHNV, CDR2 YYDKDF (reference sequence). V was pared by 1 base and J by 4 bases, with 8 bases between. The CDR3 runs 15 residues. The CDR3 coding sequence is TGTGCCACCAGCAGAGGACAGACTTATAATTCACCCCTCCACTTT. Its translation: CATSRGQTYNSPLHF.

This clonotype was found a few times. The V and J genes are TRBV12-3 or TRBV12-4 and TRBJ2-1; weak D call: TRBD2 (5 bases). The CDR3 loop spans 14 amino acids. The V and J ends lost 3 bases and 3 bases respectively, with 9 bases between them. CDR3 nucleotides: TGTGCCAGCAGTTTGCTAGCAGGCTACAATGAGCAGTTCTTC. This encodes CASSLLAGYNEQFF.

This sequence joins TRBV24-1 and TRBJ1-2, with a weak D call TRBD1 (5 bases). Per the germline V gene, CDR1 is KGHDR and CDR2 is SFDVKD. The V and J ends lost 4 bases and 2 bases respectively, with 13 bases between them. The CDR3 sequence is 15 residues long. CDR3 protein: CATSDPMTENYGYTF. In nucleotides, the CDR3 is TGTGCCACCAGTGACCCTATGACAGAGAACTATGGCTACACCTTC.

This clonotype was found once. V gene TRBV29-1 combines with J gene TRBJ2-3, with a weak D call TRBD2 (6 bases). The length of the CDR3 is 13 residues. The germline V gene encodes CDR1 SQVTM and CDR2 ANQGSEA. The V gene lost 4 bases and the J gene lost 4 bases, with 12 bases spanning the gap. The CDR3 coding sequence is TGCAGCGTTGTCCCCGGGAGCGCAGATACGCAGTATTTT. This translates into CSVVPGSADTQYF.

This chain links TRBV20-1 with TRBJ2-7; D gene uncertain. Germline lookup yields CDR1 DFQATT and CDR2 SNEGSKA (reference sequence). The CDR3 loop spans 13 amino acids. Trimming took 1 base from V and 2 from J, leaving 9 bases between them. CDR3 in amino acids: CSARGDGTYEQYV. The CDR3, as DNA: TGCAGTGCTAGAGGTGACGGAACCTACGAGCAGTACGTC.

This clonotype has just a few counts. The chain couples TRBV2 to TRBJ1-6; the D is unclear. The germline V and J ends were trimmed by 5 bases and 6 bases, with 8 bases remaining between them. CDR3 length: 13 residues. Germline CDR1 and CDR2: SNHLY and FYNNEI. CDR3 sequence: CASSPQTNSPLHF. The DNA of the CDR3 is TGTGCCAGCAGTCCCCAGACTAATTCACCCCTCCACTTT.

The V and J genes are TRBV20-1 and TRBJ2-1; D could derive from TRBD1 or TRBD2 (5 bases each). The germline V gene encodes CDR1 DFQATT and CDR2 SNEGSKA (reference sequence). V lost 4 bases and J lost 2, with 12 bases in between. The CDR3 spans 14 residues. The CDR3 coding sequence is TGCAGTGCTATCGGTCCGGGGCCCTACAATGAGCAGTTCTTC. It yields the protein CSAIGPGPYNEQFF.

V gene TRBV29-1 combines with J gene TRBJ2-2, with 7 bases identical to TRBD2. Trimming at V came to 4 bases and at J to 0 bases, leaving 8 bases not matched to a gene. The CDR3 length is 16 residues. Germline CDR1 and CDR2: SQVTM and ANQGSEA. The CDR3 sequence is CSVVSSGHTNTGELFF. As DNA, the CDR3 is TGCAGCGTTGTGTCTAGCGGACATACGAACACCGGGGAGCTGTTTTTT.

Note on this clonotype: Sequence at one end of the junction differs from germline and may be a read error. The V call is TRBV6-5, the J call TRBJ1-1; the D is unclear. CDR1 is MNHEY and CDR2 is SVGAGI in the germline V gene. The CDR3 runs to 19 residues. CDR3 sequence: CAGSYRPIGTSTLNTEAFF. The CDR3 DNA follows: TGTGCCGGCAGTTACCGACCCATAGGAACGTCAACCCTGAACACTGAAGCTTTCTTT.

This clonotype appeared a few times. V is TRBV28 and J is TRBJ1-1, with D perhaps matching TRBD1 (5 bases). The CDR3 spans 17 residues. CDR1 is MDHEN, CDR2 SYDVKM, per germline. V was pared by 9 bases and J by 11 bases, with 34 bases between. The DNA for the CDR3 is TGTGCCAGTTTCGTAATAACGGACAACTTCCCAGGAAGGGGTGCTTTCTTT. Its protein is CASFVITDNFPGRGAFF.

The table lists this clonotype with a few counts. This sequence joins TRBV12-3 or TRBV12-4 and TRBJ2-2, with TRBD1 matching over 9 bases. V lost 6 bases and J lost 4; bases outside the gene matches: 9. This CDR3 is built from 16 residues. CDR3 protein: CASRHDTGGSTGELFF. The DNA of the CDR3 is TGTGCCAGCAGACACGACACAGGGGGCTCCACCGGGGAGCTGTTTTTT.

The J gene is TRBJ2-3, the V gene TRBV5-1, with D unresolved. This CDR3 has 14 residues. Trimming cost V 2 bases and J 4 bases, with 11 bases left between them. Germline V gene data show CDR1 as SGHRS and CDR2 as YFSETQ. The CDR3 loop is CASSLSGRADTQYF. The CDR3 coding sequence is TGCGCCAGCAGCTTATCAGGACGTGCAGATACGCAGTATTTT.

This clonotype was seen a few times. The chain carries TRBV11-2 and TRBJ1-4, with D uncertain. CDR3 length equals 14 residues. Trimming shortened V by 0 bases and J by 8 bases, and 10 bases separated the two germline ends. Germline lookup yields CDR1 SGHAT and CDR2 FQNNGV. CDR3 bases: TGTGCCAGCAGCTTAGACCGAAAGGGCGAAAAACTGTTTTTT. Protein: CASSLDRKGEKLFF.

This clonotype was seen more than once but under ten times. The CDR3 reads CASSLAAGLSRNQPQHF. CDR3 nucleotides: TGTGCCAGCAGTTTGGCAGCAGGACTGAGTCGCAATCAGCCCCAGCATTTT. V usage is TRBV12-3 or TRBV12-4 and J usage is TRBJ1-5; D is undetermined. V was pared by 3 bases and J by 2 bases, with 17 bases between. This CDR3 has 17 residues.

The CDR3 sequence: CASSLGQSNEKLFF. The CDR3 DNA sequence: TGTGCCAGCAGCCTAGGACAGAGTAATGAAAAACTGTTTTTT. The chain recombines TRBV12-3 or TRBV12-4 with TRBJ1-4; possible D gene TRBD1, 6 bases. This CDR3 region has 14 residues. V was cut by 6 bases and J by 4 bases, with 12 bases left in between.

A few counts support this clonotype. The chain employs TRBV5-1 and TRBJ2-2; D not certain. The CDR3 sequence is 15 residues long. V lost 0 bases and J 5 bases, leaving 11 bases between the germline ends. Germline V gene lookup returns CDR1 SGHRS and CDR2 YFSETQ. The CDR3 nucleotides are TGCGCCAGCAGCTTGGGGCCCCTGGGTACCGGGGAGCTGTTTTTT. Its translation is CASSLGPLGTGELFF.

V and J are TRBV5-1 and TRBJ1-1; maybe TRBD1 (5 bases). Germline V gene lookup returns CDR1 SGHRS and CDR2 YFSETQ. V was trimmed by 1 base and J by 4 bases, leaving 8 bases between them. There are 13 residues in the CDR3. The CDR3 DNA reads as TGCGCCAGCAGCTTGCGGGGGATCACTGAAGCTTTCTTT. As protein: CASSLRGITEAFF.